This T cell receptor (beta chain) was recorded in a study of T-cell memory formation after mild COVID-19 (dated by TCRdb to 2020 to 2023). Context from the whole study: TCR sequence clusters from the two donors were found to be largely donor specific. In two donors, T-cell clones that expanded and contracted after mild COVID-19 were tracked by sequencing TCRalpha and TCRbeta repertoires over time. Two young, previously healthy adult volunteers made up the cohort, one male and one female. Beyond this particular receptor, the publication reports: SARS-CoV-2 specificity of the second-wave clones peaking on day 37 was not confirmed. Contracting CD4+ clones were found mainly in CM and EM memory subsets, while CD8+ clones were enriched in EMRA. The detection of some responding clones in pre-infection memory suggests that pre-existing cross-reactive memory T cells joined the SARS-CoV-2 response. Only a couple of mild cases were covered in the study, and larger cohorts including severe cases with pre-infection samples were considered necessary. From day 15 to 85, contracting clones showed balanced CD4/CD8 phenotypes, whereas a second wave of clones that expanded from day 15 to 37 leaned towards CD4+.

Ficoll-Paque density gradient centrifugation was the method used to isolate PBMCs. Sequenced on an Illumina NovaSeq 6000. TCRalpha and TCRbeta cDNA libraries were constructed by 5'RACE with constant-segment primers, with sample barcodes and unique molecular identifiers being introduced. RNA was extracted from every sample with Trizol reagent. The libraries were amplified in two PCR steps, and the second step added a second sample barcode and Illumina TruSeq adapters. Sequencing of the libraries was done on an Illumina NovaSeq, producing 2 x 150 bp paired-end reads. The study's own analysis went as follows. With migec v1.2.7, reads were demultiplexed and then collapsed into UMI-guided consensus sequences. Using mixcr v2.1.11, UMI consensuses were aligned to TRA and TRB V and J templates and then assembled into clonotypes. A clonotype was counted as expanded or contracted only if both edgeR and NoisET called the change significant, with noise models trained on biological replicates. For edgeR calls, a false discovery rate-adjusted p below 0.01 and a log2 fold-change threshold of 1 were applied. PCA with hierarchical clustering of max-normalized trajectories of the 1000 most abundant clonotypes was used as exploratory dynamics analysis. The CD4 or CD8 phenotype of responding clones was assigned using the separately sequenced CD4+ and CD8+ repertoires. Through fastp at Q25 and MiXCR, TCRdb rebuilt clones from the public reads, retaining in-frame beta chains. CDR3 protein duplicates are merged, each entry listing the most common genes and DNA. What appears here as the V and J calls and clone size reflects TCRdb's work, not the paper's. The sample profile shows about 130,000 distinct CDR3 sequences; 25% of them were found once. The ten largest clones represent around 22% of the sample.

The germline V gene (reference sequence) gives CDR1 as SSHAT and CDR2 as FNYEAQ. Reading from cysteine to phenylalanine, the CDR3 counts 18 amino acids. CDR3 DNA only is kept here, 54 bases in frame from base 1. Concerning this clonotype itself: It has no known antigen specificity. The junction departs from the called germline gene at one end, perhaps through a read error.

This TCR was recovered from an adult woman who had mild COVID-19 (a few samples of this study predate the infection). The sample titles of this study are shuffled in the database, so cell type and time point are left out; the donor was told from shared clones. Input material: PBMCs or a T cell subset sorted from them (not recorded which). The V and J genes are TRBV7-7 and TRBJ2-1, with 9 junctional bases fitting TRBD2. The bases are TGTGCTAGCAGCTTAGCGGTCCCAGGGGCGGGAGGGGACAATGAGCAGTTCTTC. This yields the protein CASSLAVPGAGGDNEQFF.